This T cell receptor beta chain is from a study of T cell responses to AZD1222 COVID-19 vaccine. Overall study findings and caveats: The breadth and depth of Spike-specific TCRs increased once two AZD1222 doses had been given. Seropositivity was recorded at baseline in only 6 or 7 AZD1222 recipients. Close to half of spike-specific TCRs reportedly recognize unmutated variant regions.

The repertoire was sequenced with immunoSEQ multiplex PCR; TCRdb's copy has only in-frame clones and lacks some. The table shows about 160,000 clones, with roughly 90% occurring only once. Germline-derived CDR1 and CDR2 are SGHVS and FNYEAQ. The CDR3 totals 14 residues. J gave up 5 bases and V 5 bases, and 8 bases lay outside the gene matches. As for this clone: As yet, its antigen is unknown.

The chain links TRBV7-6 to TRBJ1-1, with TRBD1 identical over 7 bases. This clonotype was obtained from an adult who received the AZD1222 COVID-19 vaccine. The material sequenced was peripheral blood, taken 28 days after the second AZD1222 dose. The CDR3, as DNA: TGTGCCAGCAGCCCCCGGACAGGATTGACTGAAGCTTTCTTT. Translated, it gives CASSPRTGLTEAFF.